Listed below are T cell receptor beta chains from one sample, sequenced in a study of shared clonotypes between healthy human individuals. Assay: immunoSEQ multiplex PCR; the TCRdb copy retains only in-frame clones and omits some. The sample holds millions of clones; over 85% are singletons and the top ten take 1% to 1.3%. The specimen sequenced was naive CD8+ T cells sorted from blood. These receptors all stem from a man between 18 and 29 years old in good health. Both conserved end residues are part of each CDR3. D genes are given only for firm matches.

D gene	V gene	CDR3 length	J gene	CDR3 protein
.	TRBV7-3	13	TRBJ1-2	CASSPGGVAGYTF
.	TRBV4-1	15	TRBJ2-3	CASSQDRLAGDTQYF
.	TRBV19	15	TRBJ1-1	CASSMAWGGVTEAFF
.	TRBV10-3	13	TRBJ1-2	CAISDMDTYGYTF
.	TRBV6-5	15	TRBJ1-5	CATALDGNYNQPQHF
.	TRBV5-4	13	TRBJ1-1	CASSYQGRTEAFF
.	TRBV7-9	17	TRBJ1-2	CASTPPLSTGAANGYTF
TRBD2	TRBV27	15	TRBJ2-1	CASRLGLAGGNEQFF
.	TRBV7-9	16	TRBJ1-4	CASSLAQGRSNEKLFF
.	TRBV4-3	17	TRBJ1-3	CASSQDGEGSSGNTIYF
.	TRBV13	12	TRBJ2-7	CASSLGADEQYF
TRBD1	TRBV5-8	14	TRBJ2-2	CASKGTGGTGELFF
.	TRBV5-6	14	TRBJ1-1	CASSGDSRDTEAFF
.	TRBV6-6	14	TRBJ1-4	CASRRDPGGEKLFF
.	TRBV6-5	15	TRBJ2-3	CASSSTGFFTDTQYF
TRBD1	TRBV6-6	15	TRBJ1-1	CASSYGQGVNTEAFF
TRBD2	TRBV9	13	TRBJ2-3	CASRTSGEDTQYF
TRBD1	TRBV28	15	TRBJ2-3	CASNKGQGFTDTQYF
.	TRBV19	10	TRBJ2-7	CASRLTEQYF
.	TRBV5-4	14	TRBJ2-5	CASSLAQMQETQYF
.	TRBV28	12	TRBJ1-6	CASTLGGSPLHF
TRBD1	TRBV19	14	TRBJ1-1	CASTLGQGGTEAFF
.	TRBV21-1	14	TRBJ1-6	CASSKSRGESPLHF
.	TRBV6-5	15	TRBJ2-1	CASSAGSGPYNEQFF
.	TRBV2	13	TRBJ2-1	CASSPPNYNEQFF
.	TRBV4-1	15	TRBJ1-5	CASTPFVQDNQPQHF
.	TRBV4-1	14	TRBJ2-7	CASSQAGFSYEQYF
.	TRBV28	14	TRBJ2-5	CASTLQGWEETQYF
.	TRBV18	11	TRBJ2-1	CASSPQDEQFF
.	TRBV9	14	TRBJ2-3	CASSSDWGTDTQYF
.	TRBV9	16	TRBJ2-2	CASSDLVEAYTGELFF
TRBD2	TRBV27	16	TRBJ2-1	CASTLLGGGVYNEQFF
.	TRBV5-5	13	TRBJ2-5	CASSTQGGETQYF